These 12 T cell receptor beta chains were all obtained from the same sample, sequenced in a study of T-cell memory formation after mild COVID-19 (dated by TCRdb to the early 2020s). The library was built by means of 5' RACE. Sequencing relied on an Illumina NovaSeq 6000. TCRdb reran the public reads through fastp at Q25 and MiXCR, keeping productive beta chains. CDR3 protein duplicates are merged, each entry listing the most common genes and DNA. The sample records 550,000 to 700,000 distinct CDR3 sequences, roughly 17% of which are singletons. The ten biggest clones cover less than 10% of the sample. Sequences were obtained from PBMCs or a T cell subset sorted from them (not recorded which). Source of these receptors: an adult woman who had mild COVID-19 (a few samples of this study predate the infection). The sample titles of this study are shuffled in the database, so cell type and time point are left out; the donor was told from shared clones.

The J gene is TRBJ2-7, the V gene TRBV6-6; the D gene is possibly TRBD1 (6 bases). The CDR3 is made up of 17 amino acids. Germline CDR1 MNHNY, CDR2 SVGAGI (reference sequence). V was cut by 1 base and J by 4 bases, with 20 bases left in between. CDR3 sequence reads: CASSYFPSDRIVYEQYF. In DNA form, the CDR3 reads TGTGCCAGCAGTTACTTCCCCTCAGACAGGATAGTATACGAGCAGTACTTC.

The V and J genes are TRBV7-9 and TRBJ2-3, with D perhaps matching TRBD2 (6 bases). Trimming left V 5 bases short and J 5 bases short, with 20 bases between. There are 16 residues in the CDR3. Per the germline V gene, CDR1 is SEHNR and CDR2 is FQNEAQ (reference sequence). DNA for the CDR3: TGTGCCAGCAGCCCACGCGGGGACCATTGGGGAGATACGCAGTATTTT. This sequence encodes CASSPRGDHWGDTQYF.

V usage is TRBV20-1 and J usage is TRBJ2-7, with D possibly matching TRBD2 (6 bases). The CDR3 has 15 amino acids. V was trimmed by 2 bases and J by 7 bases, leaving 21 bases between them. The germline gives CDR1 DFQATT, CDR2 SNEGSKA (reference sequence). CDR3 in amino acids: CSARNGLTGVEEQYF. CDR3 nucleotide sequence: TGCAGTGCTAGAAATGGGCTGACGGGAGTTGAAGAGCAGTACTTC.

The CDR3, as DNA: TGTGCCATCAGTGAGTCTTGGGGGACAGCTCGTGAGACCCAGTACTTC. It encodes CAISESWGTARETQYF. This sequence joins TRBV10-3 and TRBJ2-5; 7 bases are shared with TRBD1. This CDR3 has 16 amino acids. V shed 0 bases and J 5 bases; nucleotides not matched to a gene: 9. Germline CDR1 is ENHRY and CDR2 is SYGVKD.

This clonotype has just a few counts. The CDR3 DNA is TGTGCCAGCAGCGTGACAGGGTTAACAGATACGCAGTATTTT. It yields the protein CASSVTGLTDTQYF. The gene calls are TRBV9 and TRBJ2-3; 7 bases agree with TRBD1. Germline CDR1 reads SGDLS; CDR2 reads YYNGEE. The CDR3 covers 14 residues. The trim removed 2 bases at V and 3 bases at J, leaving 3 bases unmatched.

V usage is TRBV6-1 and J usage is TRBJ2-2; 11 positions match TRBD1. Germline trimming cut 8 bases from V and 10 bases from J; bases unmatched to any gene: 6. CDR1 and CDR2 (germline): MNHNS, SASEGT. The CDR3 runs to 13 residues. In DNA form, the CDR3 reads TGTGCCAGCGTGGACAGGGGGCATGTGGAGCTGTTTTTT. Residues: CASVDRGHVELFF.

CDR3 protein: CASSLTGADYGYTF. CDR3 coding DNA: TGTGCCAGCAGTTTGACAGGGGCTGACTATGGCTACACCTTC. V usage is TRBV12-3 or TRBV12-4 and J usage is TRBJ1-2; 8 bases line up with TRBD1. The J segment lost 3 bases and the V segment lost 3 bases, leaving 3 bases of the junction unmatched. The CDR3 is 14 amino acids.

This clonotype has more than one count but fewer than ten. The CDR3 spells CSGRVTDTQYF. CDR3 nucleotides: TGCAGCGGCAGGGTCACAGATACGCAGTATTTT. The rearrangement uses TRBV29-1 and TRBJ2-3, with a tentative D call TRBD1 (5 bases). V was shortened by 7 bases and J by 2 bases, with 7 bases between the two germline ends. CDR1 SQVTM and CDR2 ANQGSEA come from the germline V gene. The CDR3 length is 11 residues.

In its sample, this clonotype was seen once. The rearrangement joins TRBV20-1 to TRBJ2-1; 8 nucleotides line up with TRBD2. With 0 bases clipped from V and 8 bases from J, the junction kept 9 bases outside the gene matches. This CDR3 region has 15 residues. Looked up from germline, CDR1 is DFQATT and CDR2 is SNEGSKA (reference sequence). CDR3 residues: CSARDPKREIYEQFF. The CDR3 bases are TGCAGTGCTAGAGATCCGAAGCGGGAGATCTATGAGCAGTTCTTC.

This clonotype was counted only a few times. V usage is TRBV20-1 and J usage is TRBJ2-3; 8 nucleotides match TRBD1. V trimming: 3 bases; J trimming: 5 bases; junction bases outside the gene matches: 10. This CDR3 is 15 amino acids long. The germline CDR1 and CDR2 sequences are DFQATT and SNEGSKA (reference sequence). The CDR3 bases are TGCAGTGCTAGGGACAGGGCACCCACGGGAGATACGCAGTATTTT. Translation: CSARDRAPTGDTQYF.

This chain joins TRBV24-1 and TRBJ2-5, with TRBD1 as a possible D gene (6 bases). This CDR3 region has 13 residues. Trimming removed 4 bases from V and 7 bases from J, with 12 bases in between. CDR1 and CDR2 from the germline V gene are KGHDR and SFDVKD. In DNA, the CDR3 is TGTGCCACCAGTGAAACAGGGAAGGGGACCCAGTACTTC. Its protein is CATSETGKGTQYF.

There are a few counts of this clonotype. The chain combines TRBV5-1 with TRBJ2-1; TRBD2 matches 7 bases. CDR1 SGHRS and CDR2 YFSETQ come from the germline V gene. The CDR3 extends over 16 amino acids. J lost 2 bases, V lost 4 bases, and 9 bases had no gene match. The CDR3 DNA reads as TGCGCCAGCAGCCCCTGGACTGGGGGGGCCTACAATGAGCAGTTCTTC. Translating it yields CASSPWTGGAYNEQFF.